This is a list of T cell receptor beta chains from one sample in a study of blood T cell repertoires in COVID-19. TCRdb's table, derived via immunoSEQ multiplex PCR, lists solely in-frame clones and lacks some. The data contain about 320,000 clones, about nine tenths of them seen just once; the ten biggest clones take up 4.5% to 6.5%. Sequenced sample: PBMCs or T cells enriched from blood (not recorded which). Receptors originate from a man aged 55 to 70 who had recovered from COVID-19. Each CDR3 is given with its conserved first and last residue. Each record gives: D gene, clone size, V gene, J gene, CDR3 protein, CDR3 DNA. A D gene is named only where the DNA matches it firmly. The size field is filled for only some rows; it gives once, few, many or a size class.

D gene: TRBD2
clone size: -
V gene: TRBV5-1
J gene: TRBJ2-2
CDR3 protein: CASSFAGENTGELFF
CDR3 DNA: TGCGCCAGCAGCTTTGCGGGAGAGAACACCGGGGAGCTGTTTTTT

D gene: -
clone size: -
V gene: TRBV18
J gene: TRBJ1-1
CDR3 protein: CASSPLIGGNTEAFF
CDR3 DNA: TGTGCCAGCTCACCACTTATCGGGGGGAACACTGAAGCTTTCTTT

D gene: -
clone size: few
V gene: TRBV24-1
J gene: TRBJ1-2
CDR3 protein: CATSDSAGGRGYTF
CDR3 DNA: TGTGCCACCAGTGACTCAGCAGGAGGGCGTGGCTACACCTTC

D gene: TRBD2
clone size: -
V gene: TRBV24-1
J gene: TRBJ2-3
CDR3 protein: CATSDSRSGRVSTDTQYF
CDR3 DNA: TGTGCCACCAGTGATTCGCGTAGCGGGAGGGTGAGCACAGATACGCAGTATTTT

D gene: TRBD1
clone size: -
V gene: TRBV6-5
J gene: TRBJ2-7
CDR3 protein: CASSYSGQGVIEQYF
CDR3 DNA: TGTGCCAGCAGTTACTCAGGACAGGGGGTAATCGAGCAGTACTTC

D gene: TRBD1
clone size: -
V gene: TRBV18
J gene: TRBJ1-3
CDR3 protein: CASSETGTGNTIYF
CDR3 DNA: TGTGCCAGCTCAGAGACAGGGACTGGAAACACCATATATTTT

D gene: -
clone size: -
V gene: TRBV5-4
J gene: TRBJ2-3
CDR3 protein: CASSPRAGSLTDTQYF
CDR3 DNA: TGTGCCAGCAGCCCGAGAGCGGGCAGTTTAACAGATACGCAGTATTTT

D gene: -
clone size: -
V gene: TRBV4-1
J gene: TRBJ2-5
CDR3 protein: CASSQDVRGQETQYF
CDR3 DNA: TGCGCCAGCAGCCAAGATGTACGGGGGCAAGAGACCCAGTACTTC

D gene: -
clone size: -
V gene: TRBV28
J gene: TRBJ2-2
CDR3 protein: CASSLSSGELFF
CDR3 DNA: TGTGCCAGCAGTTTGAGTAGCGGGGAGCTGTTTTTT

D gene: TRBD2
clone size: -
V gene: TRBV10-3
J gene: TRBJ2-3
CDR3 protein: CAISKGLAGATDTQYF
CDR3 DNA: TGTGCCATCAGTAAGGGACTAGCGGGAGCTACAGATACGCAGTATTTT

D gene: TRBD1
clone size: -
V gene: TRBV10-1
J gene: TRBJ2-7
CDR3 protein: CASPDRDEQYF
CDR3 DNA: TGCGCCAGCCCGGACAGGGATGAGCAGTACTTC

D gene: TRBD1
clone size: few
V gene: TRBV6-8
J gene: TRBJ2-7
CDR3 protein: CASSSSGTGEKEQYF
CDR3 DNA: TGTGCCAGCAGTTCCTCCGGGACAGGGGAAAAGGAGCAGTACTTC

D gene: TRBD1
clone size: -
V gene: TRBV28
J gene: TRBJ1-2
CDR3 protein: CASSEGAAANYGYTF
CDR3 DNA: TGTGCCAGCAGTGAGGGGGCAGCAGCTAACTATGGCTACACCTTC

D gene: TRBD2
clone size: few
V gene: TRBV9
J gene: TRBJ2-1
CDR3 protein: CASSELSGTSGKAGRNEQFF
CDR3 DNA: TGTGCCAGCAGCGAACTTTCCGGGACTAGCGGGAAGGCTGGGCGCAATGAGCAGTTCTTC

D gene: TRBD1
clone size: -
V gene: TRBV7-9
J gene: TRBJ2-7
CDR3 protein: CASSLNPGQGRYEQYF
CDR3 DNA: TGTGCCAGCAGCCTCAATCCGGGACAGGGGCGCTACGAGCAGTACTTC

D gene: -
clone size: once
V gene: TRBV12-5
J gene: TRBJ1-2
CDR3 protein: CASGLGPDTGYTF
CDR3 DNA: TGTGCTAGTGGTTTGGGTCCCGACACCGGCTACACCTTC

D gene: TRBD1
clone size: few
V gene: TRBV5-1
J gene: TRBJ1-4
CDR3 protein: CASSSGQGTNEKLFF
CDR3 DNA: TGCGCCAGCAGCTCGGGACAGGGAACAAATGAAAAACTGTTTTTT

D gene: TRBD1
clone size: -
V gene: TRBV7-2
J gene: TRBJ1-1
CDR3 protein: CASSLFIWGQGTEAFF
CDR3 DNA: TGTGCCAGCAGCTTATTTATCTGGGGACAGGGGACTGAAGCTTTCTTT

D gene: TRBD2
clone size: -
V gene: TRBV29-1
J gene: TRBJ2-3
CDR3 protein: CSVGPLREGWADTQYF
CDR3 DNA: TGCAGCGTTGGGCCCCTACGGGAGGGCTGGGCCGATACGCAGTATTTT

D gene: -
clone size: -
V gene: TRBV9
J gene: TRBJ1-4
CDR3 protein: CASSVDPGYNEKLFF
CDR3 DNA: TGTGCCAGCAGCGTAGACCCGGGATATAATGAAAAACTGTTTTTT

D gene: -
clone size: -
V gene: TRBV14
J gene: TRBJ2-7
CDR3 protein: CASSQEGRRVEQYF
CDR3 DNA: TGTGCCAGCAGCCAAGAGGGGAGGAGAGTCGAGCAGTACTTC

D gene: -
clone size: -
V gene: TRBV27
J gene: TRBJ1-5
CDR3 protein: CASSLSRVNQPQHF
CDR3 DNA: TGTGCCAGCAGTTTAAGCAGGGTTAATCAGCCCCAGCATTTT

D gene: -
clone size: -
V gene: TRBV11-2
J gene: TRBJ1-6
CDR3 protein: CASSLDAGDNSPLHF
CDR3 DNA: TGTGCCAGCAGCTTAGATGCAGGGGACAATTCACCCCTCCACTTT

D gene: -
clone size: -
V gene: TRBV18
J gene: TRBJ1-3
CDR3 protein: CASSPPHLREGSGNTIYF
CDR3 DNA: TGTGCCAGCTCACCACCCCACCTGCGGGAGGGCTCTGGAAACACCATATATTTT

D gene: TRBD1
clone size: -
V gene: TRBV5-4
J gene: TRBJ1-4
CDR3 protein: CASSADRGGNEKLFF
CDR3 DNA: TGTGCCAGCAGCGCGGACAGGGGAGGGAATGAAAAACTGTTTTTT

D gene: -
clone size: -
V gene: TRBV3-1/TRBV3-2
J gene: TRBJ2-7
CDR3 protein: CASSTTVSYEQYF
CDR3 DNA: TGTGCCAGCAGCACGACAGTTTCTTACGAGCAGTACTTC

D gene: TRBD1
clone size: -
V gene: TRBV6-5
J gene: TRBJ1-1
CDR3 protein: CASSRETGLYTEAFF
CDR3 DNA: TGTGCCAGCAGTAGGGAGACAGGGCTGTACACTGAAGCTTTCTTT

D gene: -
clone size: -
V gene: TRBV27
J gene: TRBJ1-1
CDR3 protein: CASSLMGGWGMNTEAFF
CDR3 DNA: TGTGCCAGCAGTTTAATGGGGGGTTGGGGGATGAACACTGAAGCTTTCTTT